This T cell receptor (beta chain) was obtained from a study of shared clonotypes between healthy human individuals. Study-level findings and limits: In the sorted subsets, rarefaction showed sequencing was incomplete despite large depth.

This table comes from immunoSEQ multiplex PCR, and its TCRdb copy is limited to in-frame clones, with some not included. Of 2 million or so clones detected, 85% to 95% appear once; the ten largest clones hold 0.1% to 0.15%. Points on this clone: Its antigen remains unknown.

The CDR3 runs 15 residues. The germline V gene encodes CDR1 SGHAT and CDR2 FQNNGV. Trimming took off 2 bases at V and 5 bases at J, with 15 bases between the two ends. V is TRBV11-2 and J is TRBJ2-5; D uncertain. Sequenced sample: naive CD4+ T cells sorted from blood. Specified subset: CD45RA+ positively selected. The receptor was derived from a man aged 18 to 29 in good health. The CDR3 region is CASSLSGRFSETQYF. The CDR3 nucleotides are TGTGCCAGCAGCTTATCCGGACGGTTCTCGGAGACCCAGTACTTC.